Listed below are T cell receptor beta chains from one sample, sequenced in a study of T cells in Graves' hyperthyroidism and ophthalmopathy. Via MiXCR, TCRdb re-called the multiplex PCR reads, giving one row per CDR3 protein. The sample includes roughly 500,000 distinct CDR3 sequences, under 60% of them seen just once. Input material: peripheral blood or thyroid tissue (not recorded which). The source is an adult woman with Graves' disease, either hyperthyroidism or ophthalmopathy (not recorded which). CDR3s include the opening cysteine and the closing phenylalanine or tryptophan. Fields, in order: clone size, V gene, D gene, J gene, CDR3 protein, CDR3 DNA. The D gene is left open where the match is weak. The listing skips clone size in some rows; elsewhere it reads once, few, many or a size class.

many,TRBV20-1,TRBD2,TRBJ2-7,CSAPKGLASLSISYEQYF,TGCAGTGCCCCTAAGGGACTAGCGTCACTCTCAATATCCTACGAGCAGTACTTC
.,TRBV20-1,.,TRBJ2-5,CSASHFEAMRTQYF,TGCAGTGCTAGTCATTTTGAAGCGATGAGGACCCAGTACTTC
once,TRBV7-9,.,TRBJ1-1,CASSRDVGTEAFF,TGTGCCAGCAGCCGAGATGTGGGCACTGAAGCTTTCTTT
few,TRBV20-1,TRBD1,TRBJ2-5,CSARPKRGLEGQETQYF,TGCAGTGCTAGACCCAAAAGGGGGCTTGAGGGTCAGGAGACCCAGTACTTC
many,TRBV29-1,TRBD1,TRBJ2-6,CSVLGDRGPLRANVLTF,TGCAGCGTCCTCGGGGACAGGGGGCCCCTCAGGGCCAACGTCCTGACTTTC
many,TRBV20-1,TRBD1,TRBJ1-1,CSARDGRGYTEAFF,TGCAGTGCTAGAGACGGCAGGGGGTACACTGAAGCTTTCTTT
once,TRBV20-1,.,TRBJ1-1,CSAKRVSGNTEAFF,TGCAGTGCCAAACGGGTGAGTGGGAACACTGAAGCTTTCTTT
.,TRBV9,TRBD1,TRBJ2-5,CASSEGARLGQETQYF,TGTGCCAGCAGCGAGGGGGCTCGATTGGGACAAGAGACCCAGTACTTC
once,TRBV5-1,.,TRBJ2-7,CASSLASGFSYEQYF,TGCGCCAGCAGCTTGGCCAGCGGTTTTTCCTACGAGCAGTACTTC
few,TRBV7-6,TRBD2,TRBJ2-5,CASSLGGTSGKKTQYF,TGTGCCAGCAGCCTCGGGGGGACTAGCGGGAAAAAGACCCAGTACTTC
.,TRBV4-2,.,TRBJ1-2,CASSQDRGERGYTF,TGTGCCAGCAGCCAAGATCGTGGGGAGCGTGGCTACACCTTC
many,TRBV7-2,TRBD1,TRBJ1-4,CASSLGQLKEKLYF,TGTGCCAGCAGTTTGGGACAGTTGAAGGAAAAACTGTATTTT
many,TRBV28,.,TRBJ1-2,CASTSHGDGYTF,TGTGCCAGCACCTCCCACGGGGACGGCTACACCTTC
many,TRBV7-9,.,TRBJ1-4,CASSLKGGSEKLFF,TGTGCCAGCAGCCTAAAGGGGGGGAGTGAAAAACTGTTTTTT
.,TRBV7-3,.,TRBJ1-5,CASSVHTGETQHF,TGTGCCAGCAGCGTTCATACCGGTGAGACCCAGCATTTT
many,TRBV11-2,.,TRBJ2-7,CASSQTTGSDEQYF,TGTGCCAGCAGCCAAACTACAGGGTCCGACGAGCAGTACTTC
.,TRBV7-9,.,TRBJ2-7,CASSARRQLTYEQYF,TGTGCCAGCAGTGCTAGACGACAGCTCACCTACGAGCAGTACTTC
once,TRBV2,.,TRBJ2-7,CASRDVQGGWYEQYF,TGTGCCAGCAGAGATGTTCAGGGAGGTTGGTACGAGCAGTACTTC
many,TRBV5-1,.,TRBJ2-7,CASSYDRKEQYF,TGCGCCAGCAGCTATGACAGAAAAGAGCAGTACTTC
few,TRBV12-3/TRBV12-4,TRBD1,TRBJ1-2,CASSSTGAVYGYTF,TGTGCCAGCAGTTCCACAGGGGCGGTCTATGGCTACACCTTC
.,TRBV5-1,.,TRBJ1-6,CASSLGDPLHF,TGCGCCAGCAGCTTGGGTGACCCCCTCCACTTT
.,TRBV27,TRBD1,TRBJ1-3,CASSAGQGLLNTIYF,TGTGCCAGCAGTGCGGGACAGGGGTTGTTGAACACCATATATTTT
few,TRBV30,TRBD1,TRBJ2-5,CAWSVLSEDRVNF,TGTGCCTGGAGTGTACTTTCAGAGGACAGGGTGAACTTC
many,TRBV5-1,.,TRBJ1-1,CASSFDGLNTEAFF,TGCGCCAGCAGCTTTGACGGGCTGAACACTGAAGCTTTCTTT
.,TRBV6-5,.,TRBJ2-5,CASKPTGEETQYF,TGTGCCAGCAAACCCACAGGAGAAGAGACCCAGTACTTC
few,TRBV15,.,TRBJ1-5,CATSRTGTISQPQHF,TGTGCCACCAGCAGAACCGGGACAATCAGTCAGCCCCAGCATTTT
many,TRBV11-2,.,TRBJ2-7,CASSRTASYEQYF,TGCGCCAGCAGCCGAACAGCATCCTACGAGCAGTACTTC
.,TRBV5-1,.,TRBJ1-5,CASSPEDGRNQPQHF,TGCGCCAGCAGCCCGGAAGACGGACGAAATCAGCCCCAGCATTTT
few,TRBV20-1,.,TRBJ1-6,CSASGGQNSPLHF,TGCAGTGCTAGCGGCGGGCAAAATTCACCCCTCCACTTT
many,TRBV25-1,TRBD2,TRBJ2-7,CASSNSGRSYEQYF,TGTGCCAGCAGTAATAGCGGGAGGTCCTACGAGCAGTACTTC
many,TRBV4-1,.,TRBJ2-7,CASSHPGPRSF,TGCGCCAGCAGCCACCCGGGACCGAGGAGCTTC
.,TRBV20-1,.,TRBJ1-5,CSARNSDQPQHF,TGCAGTGCTAGGAATAGCGATCAGCCCCAGCATTTT
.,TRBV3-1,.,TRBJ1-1,CASTPASYTEAFF,TGTGCCAGCACCCCCGCGAGTTACACTGAAGCTTTCTTT
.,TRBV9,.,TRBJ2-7,CASSFFGEVYEQYF,TGTGCCAGCAGCTTCTTCGGGGAGGTCTACGAGCAGTACTTC
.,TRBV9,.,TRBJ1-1,CASSPGGGLTEAFF,TGTGCCAGCTCACCGGGGGGGGGGTTGACTGAAGCTTTCTTT
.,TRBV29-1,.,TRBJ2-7,CSVETGKEQYF,TGCAGCGTTGAGACGGGGAAGGAGCAGTACTTC